The 9 T cell receptor beta chains below all came from one sample that was sequenced in a study of OX40 agonist ivuxolimab in advanced cancers. Here immunoSEQ multiplex PCR was the method, and the copy in TCRdb shows in-frame clones only, minus some. The sample comprises about 100,000 clones, more than 75% of which are singletons, and about 0.7% rests with the top ten. The sample in question was CD4+ or CD8+ T cells sorted from blood, obtained in a trial of the OX40 agonist ivuxolimab. The receptors come from an adult with an advanced solid tumor such as melanoma, head and neck, liver or kidney cancer.

The rearrangement links TRBV25-1 to TRBJ2-7; 7 positions agree with TRBD2. The CDR3 contains 13 residues. J lost 2 bases, V lost 7 bases, and 5 bases had no gene match. The germline gives CDR1 MGHDK, CDR2 SYGVNS. This CDR3 is CASKASGAYEQYF. In DNA form, the CDR3 reads TGTGCCAGCAAGGCTAGCGGTGCCTACGAGCAGTACTTC.

The chain joins TRBV7-9 to TRBJ1-5; D not certain. Germline lookup yields CDR1 SEHNR and CDR2 FQNEAQ (reference sequence). The CDR3 totals 14 residues. Between the trimmed V and J ends, which lost 5 bases and 4 bases, there was a span of 12 bases. CDR3 protein: CASSQDTLNQPQHF. The CDR3 region has the DNA TGTGCCAGCAGCCAAGACACCTTGAATCAGCCCCAGCATTTT.

For this clone: At the DNA level, this CDR3 is encoded by other sequences in the same sample as well. The V gene is TRBV5-1, the J gene TRBJ1-1, with D possibly TRBD1 on 6 matching bases. In germline, CDR1 is SGHRS, CDR2 YFSETQ. V lost 0 bases and J 2 bases, leaving 8 bases between the germline ends. This CDR3 spans 14 amino acids. The CDR3 here is CASSLAGGNTEAFF. CDR3 DNA sequence: TGCGCCAGCAGCTTGGCGGGGGGCAACACTGAAGCTTTCTTT. Full variable domain (remainder filled in from reference TRBV5-1 and TRBJ1-1): KAGVTQTPRYLIKTRGQQVTLSCSPISGHRSVSWYQQTPGQGLQFLFEYFSETQRNKGNFPGRFSGRQFSNSRSEMNVSTLELGDSALYLCASSLAGGNTEAFFGQGTRLTVV.

The chain has TRBV5-1 and TRBJ2-1; D is ambiguous. V gave up 0 bases and J gave up 5 bases, with 6 bases separating them. The CDR3 sequence is 13 residues long. Germline V gene sequence: CDR1 SGHRS, CDR2 YFSETQ. CDR3 nucleotides: TGCGCCAGCAGCTTGGGCCTAAACAATGAGCAGTTCTTC. It yields the protein CASSLGLNNEQFF.

The chain joins TRBV7-9 to TRBJ1-3; 7 bases are shared with TRBD1. CDR3 length: 17 amino acids. Germline CDR1 is SEHNR and CDR2 is FQNEAQ (reference sequence). Trimming cost V 4 bases and J 3 bases; bases outside gene matches: 12. In nucleotides, the CDR3 is TGTGCCAGCAGCTCTCCGGGCCTGCACAGGGGTGGAAACACCATATATTTT. Translation: CASSSPGLHRGGNTIYF.

The chain has TRBV28 and TRBJ1-5; 9 bases agree with TRBD1. V was clipped by 5 bases and J by 9 bases; unmatched bases: 11. The CDR3 runs 15 residues. Germline V gives CDR1 MDHEN, CDR2 SYDVKM. This CDR3 is CASSQDRGLYAPQHF. CDR3 in DNA: TGTGCCAGCAGTCAGGACAGGGGTCTCTATGCGCCCCAGCATTTT.

The V call is TRBV6-5, the J call TRBJ2-7, with D perhaps TRBD2 (6 bases). The CDR3 has 13 amino acids. V was trimmed by 6 bases and J by 4 bases, leaving 13 bases between them. In germline, CDR1 is MNHEY, CDR2 SVGAGI. The CDR3 region is CASSRVRGYEQYF. In DNA, the CDR3 is TGTGCCAGCAGCCGGGTTCGGGGGTACGAGCAGTACTTC.

The V gene is TRBV2, the J gene TRBJ1-4, with D possibly TRBD1 on 6 matching bases. The CDR3 sequence is 14 residues long. Per the germline V gene, CDR1 is SNHLY and CDR2 is FYNNEI. V was trimmed by 1 base and J by 5 bases, leaving 8 bases between them. DNA of the CDR3: TGTGCCAGCAGTGAAGACACAGGGAATGAAAAACTGTTTTTT. Translating gives CASSEDTGNEKLFF.

This chain uses TRBV7-7 with TRBJ2-5; no firm D call. Trimming pared 5 bases from V and 5 bases from J, leaving 15 bases between. Germline V gene sequence: CDR1 SSHAT, CDR2 FNYEAQ (reference sequence). The CDR3 is 14 amino acids. The DNA for the CDR3 is TGTGCCAGCAGCGCCGGTCTTTCGAGGGAGACCCAGTACTTC. This translates into CASSAGLSRETQYF.